These 17 T cell receptor beta chains were sequenced from one sample in a study of identical twins. Each CDR3 protein is one row after TCRdb ran MiXCR on the 5' RACE reads. The sample yields 450,000 or so distinct CDR3 sequences, roughly 24% seen once. This sample also belongs to another study, concerning T cells expressing NK-cell markers.

Sequencing was performed on CD4+ T cells sorted from blood. The receptor source for this set is a woman between 18 and 30 years old in good health.

In its sample, this clonotype was seen once. This rearrangement joins TRBV11-2 to TRBJ2-3; D is ambiguous. Trimming took 2 bases from V and 0 from J, leaving 9 bases between them. The germline V gene encodes CDR1 SGHAT and CDR2 FQNNGV. This CDR3 has 15 amino acids. CDR3 nucleotide sequence: TGTGCCAGCAGCTTAATGGGATCGAGCACAGATACGCAGTATTTT. Its translation is CASSLMGSSTDTQYF.

The genes are TRBV20-1 and TRBJ2-1, with D perhaps TRBD2 (7 bases). Germline assignment: CDR1 DFQATT and CDR2 SNEGSKA (reference sequence). V was clipped by 0 bases and J by 8 bases, with 20 bases between them. This CDR3 region has 16 residues. In DNA, the CDR3 is TGCAGTGCTAGAGATTCGGGGGGCCCGTACATTGATGAGCAGTTCTTC. Amino acid sequence: CSARDSGGPYIDEQFF.

V and J are TRBV10-2 and TRBJ2-1; D unclear. Trimming pared 4 bases from V and 5 bases from J, leaving 21 bases between. Per germline, CDR1 WSHSY and CDR2 SAAADI. The CDR3 is 17 amino acids. The CDR3 region has the DNA TGCGCCAGCAGTGTTGTTTGGCCCGCAGAATCCGACAATGAGCAGTTCTTC. Translated: CASSVVWPAESDNEQFF.

This clonotype turned up a few times. The gene calls are TRBV11-2 and TRBJ1-5, with 9 bases that match TRBD1. V was pared by 4 bases and J by 6 bases, with 7 bases of the junction left unmatched. Per the germline V gene, CDR1 is SGHAT and CDR2 is FQNNGV. CDR3 size: 15 residues. This CDR3 is CASSSRTGEAQPQHF. As DNA, the CDR3 is TGTGCCAGCAGCTCCCGGACAGGGGAGGCTCAGCCCCAGCATTTT.

V usage is TRBV10-3 and J usage is TRBJ2-7; no clear D gene. The CDR3 is made up of 11 amino acids. V lost 0 bases and J lost 12, with 9 bases in between. Germline V CDR1 and CDR2: ENHRY, SYGVKD. Here the CDR3 reads CAISESGRRYF. In DNA, the CDR3 is TGTGCCATCAGTGAGTCGGGCCGACGGTACTTC.

The table lists this clonotype with many counts. This rearrangement joins TRBV12-3 or TRBV12-4 to TRBJ2-3; 7 bases line up with TRBD2. The CDR3 runs 17 residues. Trimming at V came to 3 bases and at J to 1 base, leaving 10 bases not matched to a gene. Here the CDR3 DNA reads TGTGCCAGCAGTTTTTCCAGCGGGGCGAGGGGCACAGATACGCAGTATTTT. Translated: CASSFSSGARGTDTQYF.

V and J are TRBV20-1 and TRBJ2-2, with a weak D call TRBD2 (7 bases). CDR3 size: 15 residues. Trimming removed 3 bases from V and 4 bases from J, with 15 bases in between. Germline-derived CDR1 and CDR2 are DFQATT and SNEGSKA (reference sequence). The CDR3 region has the DNA TGCAGTGCTAGGAGGCCGGGGGGCTTCACCGGGGAGCTGTTTTTT. It specifies CSARRPGGFTGELFF.

This chain uses TRBV5-1 with TRBJ2-2; D unclear. CDR1 is SGHRS and CDR2 is YFSETQ in the germline V gene. This CDR3 has 11 residues. Deletions cut 0 bases from V and 9 bases from J, with 3 bases between. This CDR3 is CASSLGRELFF. The CDR3 region has the DNA TGCGCCAGCAGCTTGGGCCGGGAGCTGTTTTTT.

This clonotype was observed a handful of times. The rearrangement links TRBV7-9 to TRBJ1-1; D unresolved. Per the germline V gene, CDR1 is SEHNR and CDR2 is FQNEAQ (reference sequence). Trimming took off 1 base at V and 0 bases at J, with 15 bases between the two ends. This CDR3 spans 17 amino acids. CDR3 nucleotides: TGTGCCAGCAGCTTAGAAAGTAGGGTCGGGGTGAACACTGAAGCTTTCTTT. Translated, it gives CASSLESRVGVNTEAFF.

The chain is built from TRBV7-9 and TRBJ1-6; the D is unclear. Per germline, CDR1 SEHNR and CDR2 FQNEAQ (reference sequence). This CDR3 is 15 amino acids long. Trimming took off 3 bases at V and 6 bases at J, with 12 bases between the two ends. The CDR3 reads CASSLKRRRNSPLHF. CDR3 bases: TGTGCCAGCAGCTTGAAGCGACGGCGTAATTCACCCCTCCACTTT.

This clonotype occurred a few times. V usage is TRBV7-2 and J usage is TRBJ2-7; 9 bases agree with TRBD1. This CDR3 contains 15 residues. Germline CDR1 SGHTA, CDR2 FQGNSA. Trimming removed 5 bases from V and 1 base from J; junction bases left unmatched: 6. The CDR3 DNA reads as TGTGCCAGCAGCGACCGGGACAGGGTTTCCTACGAGCAGTACTTC. This sequence encodes CASSDRDRVSYEQYF.

The chain recombines TRBV7-6 with TRBJ2-2; 10 bases fit TRBD2. After removal of 10 bases from V and 4 bases from J, the junction contained 12 bases not matched to a gene. Germline values: CDR1 SGHVS, CDR2 FNYEAQ. The CDR3 runs to 16 residues. DNA of the CDR3: TGTGCCACCGGCCCTAGCGGGAGTGCGGGCACCGGGGAGCTGTTTTTT. Amino acids: CATGPSGSAGTGELFF.

The V and J genes are TRBV10-3 and TRBJ2-1, with 8 bases lining up with TRBD2. This CDR3 contains 13 residues. With 4 bases clipped from V and 5 bases from J, the junction kept 1 base outside the gene matches. CDR1 and CDR2 from the germline V gene are ENHRY and SYGVKD. CDR3 amino acids: CAISALADNEQFF. The CDR3 DNA reads as TGTGCCATCAGTGCACTAGCGGACAATGAGCAGTTCTTC.

The chain employs TRBV24-1 and TRBJ1-2; no firm D call. This CDR3 is 13 amino acids long. Trimming left V 6 bases short and J 7 bases short, with 14 bases between. CDR1 is KGHDR and CDR2 is SFDVKD in the germline V gene. The CDR3 region is CATSTKAGSGYTF. The DNA for the CDR3 is TGTGCCACCAGTACCAAGGCAGGCTCTGGCTACACCTTC.

This clonotype has only a few counts. V gene TRBV12-3 or TRBV12-4 combines with J gene TRBJ2-1; 12 nucleotides line up with TRBD2. J gave up 10 bases and V 7 bases, and 8 bases lay outside the gene matches. The CDR3 is made up of 14 amino acids. The CDR3 loop is CASNPSGTSGEQFF. CDR3 nucleotides: TGTGCCAGCAATCCTTCCGGGACTAGCGGGGAGCAGTTCTTC.

This rearrangement joins TRBV12-3 or TRBV12-4 to TRBJ2-7; D remains unclear. This CDR3 comprises 12 residues. Trimming left V 5 bases short and J 7 bases short, with 12 bases between. This CDR3 is CASSLYTKEQYF. DNA of the CDR3: TGTGCCAGCAGTCTTTACACAAAAGAGCAGTACTTC.

This sequence joins TRBV12-3 or TRBV12-4 and TRBJ2-1; 10 positions agree with TRBD2. This CDR3 is 14 amino acids long. V lost 10 bases and J lost 9; bases outside the gene matches: 12. The CDR3 bases are TGTGCCACCCGGTGGCTAGCGGGAGCCGGTGAGCAGTTCTTC. This encodes CATRWLAGAGEQFF.